This T cell receptor (beta chain) comes out of a study of blood T cell repertoires in COVID-19. Study-level information: Specimens from acute and convalescent COVID-19 originated in the United States, Italy and Spain.

CDR1 and CDR2 (germline): MNHEY, SVGEGT. With 5 bases clipped from V and 15 bases from J, the junction kept 6 bases outside the gene matches. This CDR3 is 13 amino acids long. As originally analysed: The authors estimated nucleated cell counts from reference gene primer amplification. This table comes from immunoSEQ multiplex PCR, and its TCRdb copy is limited to in-frame clones, with some not included. V, J and clone size reflect that table, while D and trimming were determined from the DNA. The sample consists of some 150,000 clones, more than 75% of them appearing once. The TCR was taken from a man aged 60-69 years with active or convalescent COVID-19. The sample comprised peripheral blood. The J gene is TRBJ2-1, the V gene TRBV6-2 or TRBV6-3; the match to TRBD2 covers 14 bases. CDR3 sequence (DNA): TGTGCCAGCAGTCCCGGGACTAGCGGGAGAGGGTTCTTC. Its protein is CASSPGTSGRGFF.